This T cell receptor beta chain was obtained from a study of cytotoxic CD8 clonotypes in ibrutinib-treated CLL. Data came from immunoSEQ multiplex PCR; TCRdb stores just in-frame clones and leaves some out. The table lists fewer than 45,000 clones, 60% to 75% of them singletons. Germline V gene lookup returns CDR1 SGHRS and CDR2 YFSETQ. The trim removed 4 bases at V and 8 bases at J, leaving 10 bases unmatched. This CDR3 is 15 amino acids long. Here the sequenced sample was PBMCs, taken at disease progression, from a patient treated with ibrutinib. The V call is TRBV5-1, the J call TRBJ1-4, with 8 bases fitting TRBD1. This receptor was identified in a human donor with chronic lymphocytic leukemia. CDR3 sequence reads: CASSNPGQVGEKLFF. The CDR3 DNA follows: TGCGCCAGCAGCAACCCGGGACAGGTTGGGGAAAAACTGTTTTTT.